This T cell receptor beta chain was identified during a study of blood T cell repertoires in COVID-19. In the original analysis: From reference gene primer amplification, estimates of nucleated cell counts were derived. Assay used: immunoSEQ multiplex PCR; TCRdb lists only in-frame clones, some missing. For V, J and clone size, that table is used; D and trimming come from the DNA. The sample carries about 140,000 clones, 75% to 85% recorded once. The CDR3 sequence is 16 residues long. The V segment lost 2 bases and the J segment 7 bases; nucleotides outside the gene matches: 10. The V gene's germline CDR1 is WSHSY and CDR2 SAAADI.

The sample taken for sequencing was peripheral blood. The chain combines TRBV10-2 with TRBJ2-7; TRBD2 agrees at 11 bases. The clonotype originates from a man aged 65 to 85 who had recovered from COVID-19. In DNA form, the CDR3 reads TGCGCCAGCAGTGAGCCCGGAGGTAGCGGGAGGGGGGAGCAGTACTTC. This translates into CASSEPGGSGRGEQYF.